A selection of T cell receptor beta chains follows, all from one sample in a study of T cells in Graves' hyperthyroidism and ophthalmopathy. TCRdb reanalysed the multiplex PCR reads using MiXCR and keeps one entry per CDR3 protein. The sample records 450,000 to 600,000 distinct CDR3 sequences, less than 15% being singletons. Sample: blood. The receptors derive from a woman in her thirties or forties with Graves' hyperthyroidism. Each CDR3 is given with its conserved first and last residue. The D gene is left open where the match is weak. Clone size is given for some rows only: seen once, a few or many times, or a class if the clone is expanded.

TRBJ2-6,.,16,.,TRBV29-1,CSVEDRQAPGANVLTF,TGCAGCGTTGAAGACCGACAGGCGCCTGGGGCCAACGTCCTGACTTTC
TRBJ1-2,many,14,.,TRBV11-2,CASSLNPSGYGYTF,TGTGCCAGCAGCCTTAATCCCAGTGGGTATGGCTACACCTTC
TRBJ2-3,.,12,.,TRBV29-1,CSVEHSTDTQYF,TGCAGCGTTGAACACAGCACAGATACGCAGTATTTT
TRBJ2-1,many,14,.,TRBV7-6,CASSLGSSGDEQFF,TGTGCCAGCAGCTTAGGATCCAGCGGAGATGAGCAGTTCTTC
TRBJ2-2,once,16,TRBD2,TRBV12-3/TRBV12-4,CASSSPGLLITGELFF,TGTGCCAGCAGTTCACCGGGACTATTGATTACCGGGGAGCTGTTTTTT
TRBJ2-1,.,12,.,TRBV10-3,CAIRRDYNEQFF,TGTGCCATCAGGAGGGACTACAATGAGCAGTTCTTC
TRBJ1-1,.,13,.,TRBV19,CASSNGRDTEAFF,TGTGCCAGTAGTAACGGGCGGGACACTGAAGCTTTCTTT
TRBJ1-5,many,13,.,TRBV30,CAWSTRKNQPQHF,TGTGCCTGGAGTACCAGAAAAAATCAGCCCCAGCATTTT
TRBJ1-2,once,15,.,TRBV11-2,CASISEWAKGYGYTF,TGTGCCAGCATCTCGGAGTGGGCAAAAGGTTATGGCTACACCTTC
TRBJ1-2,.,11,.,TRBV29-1,CSVLQVHGYTF,TGCAGCGTTCTCCAGGTCCATGGCTACACCTTC
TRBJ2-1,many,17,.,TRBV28,CASSPEGGGSSYNEQFF,TGTGCCAGCAGTCCGGAGGGGGGGGGGAGCTCCTACAATGAGCAGTTCTTC
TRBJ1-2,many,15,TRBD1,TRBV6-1,CASKQGDSANYGYTF,TGTGCCAGCAAACAAGGGGACAGTGCTAACTATGGCTACACCTTC
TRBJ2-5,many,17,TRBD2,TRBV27,CASSFTSGRAARETQYF,TGTGCCAGCAGTTTTACTAGCGGGAGGGCCGCCAGGGAGACCCAGTACTTC
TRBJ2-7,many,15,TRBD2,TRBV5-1,CASSLGREPAYEQYF,TGCGCCAGCAGCTTAGGGCGGGAGCCGGCCTACGAGCAGTACTTC
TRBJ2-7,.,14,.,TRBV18,CASSPRGEPYEQYF,TGTGCCAGCTCACCACGGGGGGAGCCCTACGAGCAGTACTTC
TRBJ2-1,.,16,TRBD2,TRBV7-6,CASSPKREGPNNEQFF,TGTGCCAGCAGCCCAAAGCGGGAGGGCCCGAACAATGAGCAGTTCTTC
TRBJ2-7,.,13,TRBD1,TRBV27,CASSAQGAYEQYF,TGTGCCAGCAGTGCCCAGGGGGCATACGAGCAGTACTTC
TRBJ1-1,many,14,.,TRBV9,CASDPGWGSTEAFF,TGTGCCAGCGACCCCGGATGGGGGAGCACTGAAGCTTTCTTT
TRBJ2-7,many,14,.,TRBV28,CASSWALHGDEQYF,TGTGCCAGCAGCTGGGCTCTCCATGGGGACGAGCAGTACTTC
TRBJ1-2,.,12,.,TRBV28,CASRKGGGGYTF,TGTGCCTCCCGTAAGGGGGGAGGTGGCTACACCTTC
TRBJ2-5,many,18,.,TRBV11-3,CASSLDSGGARGEETQYF,TGTGCCAGCAGCTTAGATTCCGGAGGAGCCAGGGGAGAAGAGACCCAGTACTTC
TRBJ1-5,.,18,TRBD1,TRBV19,CASSTTGTDFWGNQPQHF,TGTGCCAGTAGTACCACAGGGACAGACTTCTGGGGCAATCAGCCCCAGCATTTT
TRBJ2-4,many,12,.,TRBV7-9,CASSVLGDIQYF,TGTGCCAGCAGCGTCTTAGGAGACATTCAGTACTTC
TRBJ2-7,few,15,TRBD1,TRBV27,CASSYTGTGRGEQYF,TGTGCCAGCAGTTATACCGGGACAGGTCGAGGCGAGCAGTACTTC
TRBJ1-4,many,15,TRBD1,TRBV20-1,CSARDPTGFGEKLFF,TGCAGTGCTAGAGATCCGACAGGGTTTGGAGAAAAACTGTTTTTT
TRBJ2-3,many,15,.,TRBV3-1,CASSHSGPPGDTQYF,TGTGCCAGCAGCCACTCCGGACCCCCCGGGGATACGCAGTATTTT
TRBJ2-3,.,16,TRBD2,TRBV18,CASSPPSSGVTDTQYF,TGTGCCAGCTCACCACCGTCTAGCGGGGTCACAGATACGCAGTATTTT
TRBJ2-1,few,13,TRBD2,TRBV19,CASRQSGVEEQFF,TGTGCCAGTAGACAGAGCGGGGTCGAGGAGCAGTTCTTC
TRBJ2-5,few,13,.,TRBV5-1,CASRRGSGETQYF,TGCGCCAGCAGGCGTGGGAGTGGGGAGACCCAGTACTTC
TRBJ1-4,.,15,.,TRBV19,CASGSTVATNEKLFF,TGTGCCAGTGGATCGACGGTGGCAACTAATGAAAAACTGTTTTTT
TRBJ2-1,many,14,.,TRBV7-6,CASSANLAGNEQFF,TGTGCCAGCAGCGCCAATCTGGCGGGGAATGAGCAGTTCTTC
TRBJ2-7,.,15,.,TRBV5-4,CASSLGTDNPYEQYF,TGTGCCAGCAGCCTCGGGACCGATAACCCCTACGAGCAGTACTTC
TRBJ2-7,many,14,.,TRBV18,CASSPSKGAYEQYF,TGTGCCAGCTCACCAAGTAAGGGGGCCTACGAGCAGTACTTC
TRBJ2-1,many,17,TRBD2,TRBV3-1,CASSPGTSGTAYNEQFF,TGTGCCAGCAGCCCAGGGACTAGCGGGACAGCCTACAATGAGCAGTTCTTC
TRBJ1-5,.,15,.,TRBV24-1,CATSDSQMGNQPQHF,TGTGCCACCAGTGATTCCCAGATGGGCAATCAGCCCCAGCATTTT
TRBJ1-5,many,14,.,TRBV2,CASSDSYSNQPQHF,TGTGCCAGCAGCGACTCTTATAGCAATCAGCCCCAGCATTTT
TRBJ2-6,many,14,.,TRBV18,CASSPDSGANVLTF,TGTGCCAGCAGTCCTGACTCTGGGGCCAACGTCCTGACTTTC
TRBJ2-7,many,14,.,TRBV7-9,CASSLDRSSYEQYF,TGTGCCAGCAGCCTAGACAGGAGCTCCTACGAGCAGTACTTC